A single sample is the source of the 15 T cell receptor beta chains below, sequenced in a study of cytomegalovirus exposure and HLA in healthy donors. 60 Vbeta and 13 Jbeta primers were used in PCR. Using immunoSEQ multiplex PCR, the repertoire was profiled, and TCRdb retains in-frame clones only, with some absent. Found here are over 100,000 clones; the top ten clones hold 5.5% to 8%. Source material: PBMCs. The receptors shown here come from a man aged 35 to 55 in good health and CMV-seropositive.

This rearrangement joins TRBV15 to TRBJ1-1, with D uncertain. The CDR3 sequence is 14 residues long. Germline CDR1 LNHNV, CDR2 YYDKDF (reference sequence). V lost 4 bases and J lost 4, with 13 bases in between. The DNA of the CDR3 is TGTGCCACCAGCATACTGGCAGGTGGCACTGAAGCTTTCTTT. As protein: CATSILAGGTEAFF.

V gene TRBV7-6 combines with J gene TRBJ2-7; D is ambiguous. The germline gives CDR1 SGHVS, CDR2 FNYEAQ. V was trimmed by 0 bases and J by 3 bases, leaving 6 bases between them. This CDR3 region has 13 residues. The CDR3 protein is CASSLAQHYEQYF. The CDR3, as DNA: TGTGCCAGCAGCTTAGCACAGCACTACGAGCAGTACTTC.

The chain's CDR3 is CASSLAGGGHGYTF. CDR3 coding DNA: TGTGCCAGCAGCTTAGCGGGAGGGGGGCATGGCTACACCTTC. The chain couples TRBV11-2 to TRBJ1-2; TRBD1 is a possible D gene (6 bases). The CDR3 sequence is 14 residues long. Germline CDR1 reads SGHAT; CDR2 reads FQNNGV. The ends were cut back, 1 base at V and 6 bases at J, with 12 bases in the middle.

Here the CDR3 reads CASSVGLAGAKDTQYF. The DNA for the CDR3 is TGTGCCAGCAGTGTAGGACTAGCGGGAGCAAAAGATACGCAGTATTTT. The chain has TRBV6-1 and TRBJ2-3, with 13 bases that match TRBD2. The CDR3 loop spans 16 amino acids. CDR1 MNHNS and CDR2 SASEGT come from the germline V gene. With V trimmed by 4 bases and J by 5 bases, 6 bases remained unmatched.

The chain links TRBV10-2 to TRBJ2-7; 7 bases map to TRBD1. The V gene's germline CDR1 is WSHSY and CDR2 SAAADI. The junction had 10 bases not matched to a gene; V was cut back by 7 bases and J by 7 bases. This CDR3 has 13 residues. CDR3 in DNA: TGCGCCAGCAACTTACAGGGGCCAGGGGAGCAGTACTTC. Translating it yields CASNLQGPGEQYF.

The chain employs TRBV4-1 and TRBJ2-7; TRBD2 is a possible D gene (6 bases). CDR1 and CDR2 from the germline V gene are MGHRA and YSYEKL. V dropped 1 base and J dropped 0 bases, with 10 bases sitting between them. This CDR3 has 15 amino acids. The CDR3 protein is CASSQVAGSSYEQYF. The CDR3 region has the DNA TGCGCCAGCAGCCAAGTCGCGGGAAGCTCCTACGAGCAGTACTTC.

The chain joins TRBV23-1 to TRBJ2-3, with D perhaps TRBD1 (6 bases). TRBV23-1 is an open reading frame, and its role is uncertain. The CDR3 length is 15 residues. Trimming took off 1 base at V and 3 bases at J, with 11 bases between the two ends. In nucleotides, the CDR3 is TGCGCCAGCAGTCAATGGCTCAGGGGAACAGATACGCAGTATTTT. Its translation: CASSQWLRGTDTQYF.

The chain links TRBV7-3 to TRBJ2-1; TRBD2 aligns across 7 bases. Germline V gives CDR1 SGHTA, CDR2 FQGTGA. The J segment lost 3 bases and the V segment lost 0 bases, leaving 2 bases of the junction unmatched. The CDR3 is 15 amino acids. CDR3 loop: CASSLTREDYNEQFF. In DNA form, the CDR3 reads TGTGCCAGCAGCTTAACACGGGAGGACTACAATGAGCAGTTCTTC.

The CDR3 is CSGQRGSGSYNEQFF. The CDR3 region has the DNA TGCAGCGGTCAGCGGGGTAGCGGGAGTTACAATGAGCAGTTCTTC. This chain uses TRBV29-1 with TRBJ2-1, with 9 positions matching TRBD2. The CDR3 has 15 amino acids. The V segment lost 7 bases and the J segment 4 bases; nucleotides outside the gene matches: 11. Germline V CDR1 and CDR2: SQVTM, ANQGSEA.

CDR3 bases: TGTGCCAGCACCCCCGGCAGGGAGGTGACCCAGTACTTC. This gives the protein CASTPGREVTQYF. The chain uses TRBV28 and TRBJ2-5; possible D gene TRBD2, 6 bases. The CDR3 loop spans 13 amino acids. V lost 7 bases, J lost 7 bases, and 16 bases lay in between. Germline CDR1 and CDR2: MDHEN and SYDVKM.

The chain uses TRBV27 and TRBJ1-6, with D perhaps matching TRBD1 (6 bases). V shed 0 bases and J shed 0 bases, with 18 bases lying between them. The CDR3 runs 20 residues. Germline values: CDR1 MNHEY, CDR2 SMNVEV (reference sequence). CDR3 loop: CASSLSSAGALSSYNSPLHF. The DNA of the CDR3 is TGTGCCAGCAGTTTATCTTCCGCAGGGGCTCTCAGCTCCTATAATTCACCCCTCCACTTT.

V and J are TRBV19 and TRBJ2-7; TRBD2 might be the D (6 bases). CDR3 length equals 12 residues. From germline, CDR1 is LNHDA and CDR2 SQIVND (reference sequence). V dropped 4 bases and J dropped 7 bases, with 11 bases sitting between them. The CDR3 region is CASSTLSGEQYF. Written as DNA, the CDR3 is TGTGCCAGTAGTACCCTCAGCGGGGAGCAGTACTTC.

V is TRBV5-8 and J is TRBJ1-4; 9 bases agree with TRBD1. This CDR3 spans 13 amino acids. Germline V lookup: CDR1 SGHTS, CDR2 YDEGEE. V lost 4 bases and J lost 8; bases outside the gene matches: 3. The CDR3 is CASSQTGGEKLFF. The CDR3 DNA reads TGTGCCAGCAGCCAGACAGGGGGAGAAAAACTGTTTTTT. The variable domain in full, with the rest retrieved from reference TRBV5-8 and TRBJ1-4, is EAGVTQSPTHLIKTRGQQATLRCSPISGHTSVYWYQQALGLGLQFLLWYDEGEERNRGNFPPRFSGRQFPNYSSELNVNALELEDSALYLCASSQTGGEKLFFGSGTQLSVL.

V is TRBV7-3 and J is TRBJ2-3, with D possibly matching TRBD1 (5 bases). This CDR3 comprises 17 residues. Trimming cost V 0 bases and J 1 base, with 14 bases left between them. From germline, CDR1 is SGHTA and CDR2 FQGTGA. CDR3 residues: CASSLTFPRAGTDTQYF. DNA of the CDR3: TGTGCCAGCAGCTTAACGTTCCCCAGGGCCGGCACAGATACGCAGTATTTT.

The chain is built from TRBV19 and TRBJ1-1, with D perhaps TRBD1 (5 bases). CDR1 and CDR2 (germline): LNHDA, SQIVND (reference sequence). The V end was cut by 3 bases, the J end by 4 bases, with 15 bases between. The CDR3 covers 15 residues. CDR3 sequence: CASSMLGQGSTEAFF. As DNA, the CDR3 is TGTGCCAGTAGTATGCTGGGGCAGGGTAGCACTGAAGCTTTCTTT.